This entry lists 23 T cell receptor beta chains sequenced from one sample in a study of blood T cell repertoires in COVID-19. TCRdb's table, derived via immunoSEQ multiplex PCR, lists solely in-frame clones and lacks some. The sample carries 130,000 or so clones, roughly four fifths recorded once. Input material: PBMCs or T cells enriched from blood (not recorded which). These receptor sequences come from a man in his fifties or sixties who had recovered from COVID-19.

This clone was seen only once. V is TRBV5-1 and J is TRBJ2-1; maybe TRBD1 (6 bases). V lost 4 bases and J 0 bases, leaving 11 bases between the germline ends. In germline, CDR1 is SGHRS, CDR2 YFSETQ. The CDR3 runs 15 residues. The CDR3 region is CASSPGQSSYNEQFF. Written as DNA, the CDR3 is TGCGCCAGCAGCCCGGGACAAAGCTCCTACAATGAGCAGTTCTTC.

The genes are TRBV19 and TRBJ2-7; 8 nucleotides match TRBD1. The CDR3 is 14 amino acids. With V trimmed by 6 bases and J by 10 bases, 14 bases remained unmatched. Germline CDR1 LNHDA, CDR2 SQIVND (reference sequence). CDR3 in DNA: TGTGCCAGTAGCCCCGCAGGACAGGGCTACGTTCAGTACTTC. Translation gives CASSPAGQGYVQYF.

This chain connects TRBV6-5 to TRBJ2-7, with a weak D call TRBD1 (6 bases). The ends were cut back, 4 bases at V and 0 bases at J, with 10 bases in the middle. Germline loops: CDR1 MNHEY, CDR2 SVGAGI. There are 14 residues in the CDR3. The CDR3 loop is CASSSTGYSYEQYF. CDR3 coding DNA: TGTGCCAGCAGTTCGACAGGCTACTCCTACGAGCAGTACTTC.

The V and J genes are TRBV7-2 and TRBJ2-7, with D possibly being TRBD1 (6 bases). This CDR3 has 13 amino acids. CDR1 and CDR2 (germline): SGHTA, FQGNSA. Trimming shortened V by 1 base and J by 5 bases, and 9 bases separated the two germline ends. Here the CDR3 reads CASSLDRDHEQYF. The DNA for the CDR3 is TGTGCCAGCAGCTTAGACAGGGACCACGAGCAGTACTTC.

DNA for the CDR3: TGTGCCTGGAGTGTCAACAGGAACACTGAAGCTTTCTTT. Protein product: CAWSVNRNTEAFF. The rearrangement joins TRBV30 to TRBJ1-1; no firm D call. Germline V CDR1 and CDR2: GTSNPN, SVGIG (reference sequence). This CDR3 has 13 residues. V gave up 0 bases and J gave up 1 base, with 6 bases separating them.

The chain is built from TRBV2 and TRBJ2-7; D is uncertain. Germline CDR1 is SNHLY and CDR2 is FYNNEI. The CDR3 loop spans 14 amino acids. The germline V and J ends were trimmed by 1 base and 0 bases, with 7 bases remaining between them. CDR3 sequence reads: CASSEEVSSYEQYF. Here the CDR3 DNA reads TGTGCCAGCAGTGAAGAAGTCAGCTCCTACGAGCAGTACTTC. Full variable domain (outside the CDR3, taken from reference TRBV2 and TRBJ2-7): EPEVTQTPSHQVTQMGQEVILRCVPISNHLYFYWYRQILGQKVEFLVSFYNNEISEKSEIFDDQFSVERPDGSNFTLKIRSTKLEDSAMYFCASSEEVSSYEQYFGPGTRLTVT.

The chain is built from TRBV7-3 and TRBJ2-1; D may be TRBD1 (5 bases). This CDR3 has 15 amino acids. Trimming removed 2 bases at V and 4 bases at J, with 12 bases between. The germline gives CDR1 SGHTA, CDR2 FQGTGA. DNA for the CDR3: TGTGCCAGCAGCTTAGGACCCCAGGGTTACAATGAGCAGTTCTTC. Its protein is CASSLGPQGYNEQFF.

The V and J genes are TRBV2 and TRBJ2-1; TRBD2 aligns across 15 bases. J lost 5 bases, V lost 7 bases, and 9 bases had no gene match. Looked up from germline, CDR1 is SNHLY and CDR2 is FYNNEI. This CDR3 is built from 17 residues. CDR3 bases: TGTGCCAGCACCACGGGACTAGCGGGGGGATCGGACAATGAGCAGTTCTTC. Translation gives CASTTGLAGGSDNEQFF.

This chain links TRBV19 with TRBJ1-5; the D is unclear. From germline, CDR1 is LNHDA and CDR2 SQIVND (reference sequence). The CDR3 loop spans 17 amino acids. Trimming left V 3 bases short and J 0 bases short, with 15 bases between. CDR3 in DNA: TGTGCCAGTAGTATCGTGGAGGCGGCTTATAGCAATCAGCCCCAGCATTTT. Its translation: CASSIVEAAYSNQPQHF.

This clone was found once. V usage is TRBV14 and J usage is TRBJ2-3, with TRBD2 matching over 10 bases. CDR1 SGHDN and CDR2 FVKESK come from the germline V gene. The V and J ends lost 0 bases and 2 bases, in that order; junction bases with no gene match: 14. The CDR3 covers 20 residues. CDR3 in amino acids: CASSQDWVAGGAEPTDTQYF. CDR3 in DNA: TGTGCCAGCAGCCAAGATTGGGTAGCGGGGGGCGCCGAACCCACAGATACGCAGTATTTT.

The V gene is TRBV7-6, the J gene TRBJ2-1; 9 bases line up with TRBD2. The germline V gene has CDR1 SGHVS and CDR2 FNYEAQ. The junction had 2 bases not matched to a gene; V was cut back by 0 bases and J by 2 bases. The CDR3 has 16 amino acids. The CDR3 reads CASSLARLAAYNEQFF. The CDR3 coding sequence is TGTGCCAGCAGCTTAGCCCGACTAGCGGCCTACAATGAGCAGTTCTTC.

This chain uses TRBV12-3 or TRBV12-4 with TRBJ1-5, with a weak D call TRBD1 (5 bases). With 7 bases removed from V and 1 base from J, the gap between germline ends came to 5 bases. The CDR3 has 12 amino acids. CDR3 DNA sequence: TGTGCCAGCAAGGGGAGCAATCAGCCCCAGCATTTT. It yields the protein CASKGSNQPQHF.

This clone was seen a handful of times. The chain employs TRBV29-1 and TRBJ1-1; no reliable D call. The length of the CDR3 is 13 residues. Per germline, CDR1 SQVTM and CDR2 ANQGSEA. Trimming pared 5 bases from V and 1 base from J, leaving 11 bases between. CDR3 bases: TGCAGCGTTCACACTAACAAGAACACTGAAGCTTTCTTT. Its protein product is CSVHTNKNTEAFF.

This clone was detected a few times. The CDR3 region is CASSSGASGVYNEQFF. Written as DNA, the CDR3 is TGTGCCAGCAGCTCTGGGGCTAGCGGGGTCTACAATGAGCAGTTCTTC. The genes are TRBV5-4 and TRBJ2-1, with 9 bases aligning to TRBD2. V lost 3 bases, J lost 3 bases, and 7 bases stayed unmatched. Per germline, CDR1 SGHNT and CDR2 YYREEE (reference sequence). The CDR3 runs to 16 residues.

V is TRBV18 and J is TRBJ2-1; D gene ambiguous. Germline V lookup: CDR1 KGHSH, CDR2 LQKENI. V was clipped by 7 bases and J by 0 bases, with 10 bases between them. The CDR3 sequence is 14 residues long. The CDR3 is CASYRVSSYNEQFF. The CDR3 DNA is TGTGCCAGCTACAGAGTAAGCTCCTACAATGAGCAGTTCTTC.

The CDR3: CASSAPGQYNSPLHF. CDR3 sequence (DNA): TGCGCCAGCAGCGCACCGGGACAGTATAATTCACCCCTCCACTTT. This chain uses TRBV4-1 with TRBJ1-6; 7 nucleotides agree with TRBD1. With 5 bases clipped from V and 4 bases from J, the junction kept 5 bases outside the gene matches. There are 15 residues in the CDR3. Germline CDR1 and CDR2: MGHRA and YSYEKL.

This chain connects TRBV3-1 (or the pseudogene TRBV3-2) to TRBJ2-3; D may be TRBD2 (5 bases). V dropped 7 bases and J dropped 3 bases, with 29 bases sitting between them. CDR3 length equals 19 residues. Germline V lookup: CDR1 LGHDT, CDR2 YNNKEL (reference sequence). CDR3 amino acids: CASTNQQARSGRGTDTQYF. In DNA form, the CDR3 reads TGTGCCAGCACTAACCAACAAGCGAGGAGCGGTAGAGGTACAGATACGCAGTATTTT.

This chain joins TRBV14 and TRBJ1-5, with unresolved D. V lost 3 bases and J lost 4, with 13 bases in between. The CDR3 consists of 15 residues. CDR1 SGHDN and CDR2 FVKESK come from the germline V gene. The CDR3 bases are TGTGCCAGCAGCCAGGCTGGAGACCCTAATCAGCCCCAGCATTTT. It specifies CASSQAGDPNQPQHF.

There are a few counts of this clone. The J gene is TRBJ2-2, the V gene TRBV6-2 or TRBV6-3, with TRBD1 identical over 9 bases. Trimming removed 5 bases from V and 0 bases from J; junction bases left unmatched: 4. CDR3 size: 16 residues. Germline-derived CDR1 and CDR2 are MNHEY and SVGEGT. For the CDR3, the DNA is TGTGCCAGCAGTGCAAGACAGGGGGCGAACACCGGGGAGCTGTTTTTT. It codes for CASSARQGANTGELFF.

This clone was seen a handful of times. The genes are TRBV10-3 and TRBJ2-7; D call uncertain. CDR3 length equals 12 residues. Germline CDR1 is ENHRY and CDR2 is SYGVKD. V was pared by 8 bases and J by 5 bases, with 13 bases between. CDR3 in amino acids: CAIGPTHNEQYF. For the CDR3, the DNA is TGTGCCATCGGGCCTACCCACAACGAGCAGTACTTC.

The sample holds a few counts of this clone. The rearrangement links TRBV5-1 to TRBJ1-2; 8 positions match TRBD1. This CDR3 spans 14 amino acids. The germline V gene has CDR1 SGHRS and CDR2 YFSETQ. Germline trimming cut 2 bases from V and 6 bases from J; bases unmatched to any gene: 6. The CDR3 is CASSFQGAGDGYTF. In nucleotides, the CDR3 is TGCGCCAGCAGCTTCCAGGGGGCGGGGGATGGCTACACCTTC.

The chain uses TRBV4-1 and TRBJ2-7; TRBD2 matches at 11 bases. Trimming removed 0 bases from V and 0 bases from J; junction bases left unmatched: 10. The CDR3 totals 19 residues. Germline V gene lookup returns CDR1 MGHRA and CDR2 YSYEKL. CDR3 bases: TGCGCCAGCAGCCAAGAAGGGAGGGTACTAGCGGGGGACTCCTACGAGCAGTACTTC. It is translated as CASSQEGRVLAGDSYEQYF.

V gene TRBV27 combines with J gene TRBJ2-3, with TRBD2 matching over 9 bases. The ends lost 3 bases at V and 8 bases at J; junction bases unmatched: 9. The CDR3 runs 15 residues. Germline CDR1 reads MNHEY; CDR2 reads SMNVEV (reference sequence). In DNA, the CDR3 is TGTGCCAGCAGTTTTTATAGCGGGGGCTTTGGTACGCAGTATTTT. Translated: CASSFYSGGFGTQYF.